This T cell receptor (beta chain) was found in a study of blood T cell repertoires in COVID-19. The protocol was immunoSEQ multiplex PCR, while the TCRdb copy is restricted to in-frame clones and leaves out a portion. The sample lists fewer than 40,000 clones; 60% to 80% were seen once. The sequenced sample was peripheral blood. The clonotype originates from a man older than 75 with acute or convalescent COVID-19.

The CDR3 bases are TGTGCCAGCAGTCCACCTGGGGAGGCGAACACTGAAGCTTTCTTT. As protein: CASSPPGEANTEAFF. This rearrangement joins TRBV27 to TRBJ1-1; D remains unclear. The CDR3 is made up of 15 amino acids. V was trimmed by 5 bases and J by 1 base, leaving 14 bases between them. CDR1 and CDR2 from the germline V gene are MNHEY and SMNVEV (reference sequence).